This T cell receptor beta chain was sequenced for a study of blood T cell repertoires in COVID-19. The overall study: Spain, Italy and the United States supplied samples that represented acute and convalescent COVID-19. Sample material is recorded as cDNA or gDNA derived from T cells, B-cell-depleted T cells, or PBMCs.

Original data processing: Amplifying reference gene primers gave estimates of nucleated cell counts. TCRdb's copy holds only in-frame clones and misses some; the assay was immunoSEQ multiplex PCR. V, J and clone size are those of that table, while D and trimming were read from the DNA. The table records under 20,000 clones, about 90% of them present only once. This TCR was sampled from a human donor with active COVID-19. The donor label of this sample is uncertain. The sequenced material came from peripheral blood.

The CDR3 nucleotides read TGCGCCAGCAGCCAATTAGGACTAGCTACAGATACGCAGTATTTT. It codes for CASSQLGLATDTQYF. The chain couples TRBV4-1 to TRBJ2-3; 8 bases are a match to TRBD2. From germline, CDR1 is MGHRA and CDR2 YSYEKL. The CDR3 is made up of 15 amino acids. V was pared by 2 bases and J by 3 bases, with 4 bases of the junction left unmatched.